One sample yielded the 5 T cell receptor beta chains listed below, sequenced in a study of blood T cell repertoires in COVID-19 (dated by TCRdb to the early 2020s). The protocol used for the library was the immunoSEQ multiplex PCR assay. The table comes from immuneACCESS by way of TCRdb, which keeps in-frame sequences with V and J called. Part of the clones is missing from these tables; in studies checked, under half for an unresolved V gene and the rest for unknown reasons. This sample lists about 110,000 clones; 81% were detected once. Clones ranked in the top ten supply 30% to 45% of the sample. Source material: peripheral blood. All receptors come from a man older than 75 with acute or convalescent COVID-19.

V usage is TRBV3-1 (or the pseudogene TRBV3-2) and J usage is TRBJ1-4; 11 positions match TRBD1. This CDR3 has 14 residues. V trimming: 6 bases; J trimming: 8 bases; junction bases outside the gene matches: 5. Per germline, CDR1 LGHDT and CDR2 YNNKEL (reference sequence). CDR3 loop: CASSGTGGREKLFF. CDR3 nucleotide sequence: TGTGCCAGCAGTGGGACAGGGGGACGGGAAAAACTGTTTTTT.

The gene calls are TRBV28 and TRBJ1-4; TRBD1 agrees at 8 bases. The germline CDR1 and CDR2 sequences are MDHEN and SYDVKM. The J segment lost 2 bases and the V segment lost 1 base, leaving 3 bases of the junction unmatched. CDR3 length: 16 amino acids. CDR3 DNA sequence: TGTGCCAGCAGTTTATTCACAGGGGGGACTAATGAAAAACTGTTTTTT. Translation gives CASSLFTGGTNEKLFF.

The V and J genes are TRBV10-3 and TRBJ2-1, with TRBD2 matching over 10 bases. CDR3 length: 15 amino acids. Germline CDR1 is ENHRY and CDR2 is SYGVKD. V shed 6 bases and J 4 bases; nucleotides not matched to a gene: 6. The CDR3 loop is CAISPGTSAYNEQFF. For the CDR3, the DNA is TGTGCCATCAGCCCCGGGACTAGCGCGTACAATGAGCAGTTCTTC.

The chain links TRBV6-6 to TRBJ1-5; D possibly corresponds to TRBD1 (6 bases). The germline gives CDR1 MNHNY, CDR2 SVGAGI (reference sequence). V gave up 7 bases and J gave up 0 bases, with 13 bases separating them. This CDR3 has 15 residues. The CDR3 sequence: CASTPRGYSNQPQHF. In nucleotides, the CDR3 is TGTGCCAGCACCCCCAGGGGTTATAGCAATCAGCCCCAGCATTTT.

The CDR3 here is CAWSGQINQPQHF. The CDR3 DNA follows: TGTGCCTGGAGCGGACAGATCAATCAGCCCCAGCATTTT. The J gene is TRBJ1-5, the V gene TRBV30; perhaps TRBD1 as D (6 bases). CDR3 length: 13 amino acids. Germline CDR1 GTSNPN, CDR2 SVGIG (reference sequence). V was cut by 3 bases and J by 3 bases, with 9 bases left in between.